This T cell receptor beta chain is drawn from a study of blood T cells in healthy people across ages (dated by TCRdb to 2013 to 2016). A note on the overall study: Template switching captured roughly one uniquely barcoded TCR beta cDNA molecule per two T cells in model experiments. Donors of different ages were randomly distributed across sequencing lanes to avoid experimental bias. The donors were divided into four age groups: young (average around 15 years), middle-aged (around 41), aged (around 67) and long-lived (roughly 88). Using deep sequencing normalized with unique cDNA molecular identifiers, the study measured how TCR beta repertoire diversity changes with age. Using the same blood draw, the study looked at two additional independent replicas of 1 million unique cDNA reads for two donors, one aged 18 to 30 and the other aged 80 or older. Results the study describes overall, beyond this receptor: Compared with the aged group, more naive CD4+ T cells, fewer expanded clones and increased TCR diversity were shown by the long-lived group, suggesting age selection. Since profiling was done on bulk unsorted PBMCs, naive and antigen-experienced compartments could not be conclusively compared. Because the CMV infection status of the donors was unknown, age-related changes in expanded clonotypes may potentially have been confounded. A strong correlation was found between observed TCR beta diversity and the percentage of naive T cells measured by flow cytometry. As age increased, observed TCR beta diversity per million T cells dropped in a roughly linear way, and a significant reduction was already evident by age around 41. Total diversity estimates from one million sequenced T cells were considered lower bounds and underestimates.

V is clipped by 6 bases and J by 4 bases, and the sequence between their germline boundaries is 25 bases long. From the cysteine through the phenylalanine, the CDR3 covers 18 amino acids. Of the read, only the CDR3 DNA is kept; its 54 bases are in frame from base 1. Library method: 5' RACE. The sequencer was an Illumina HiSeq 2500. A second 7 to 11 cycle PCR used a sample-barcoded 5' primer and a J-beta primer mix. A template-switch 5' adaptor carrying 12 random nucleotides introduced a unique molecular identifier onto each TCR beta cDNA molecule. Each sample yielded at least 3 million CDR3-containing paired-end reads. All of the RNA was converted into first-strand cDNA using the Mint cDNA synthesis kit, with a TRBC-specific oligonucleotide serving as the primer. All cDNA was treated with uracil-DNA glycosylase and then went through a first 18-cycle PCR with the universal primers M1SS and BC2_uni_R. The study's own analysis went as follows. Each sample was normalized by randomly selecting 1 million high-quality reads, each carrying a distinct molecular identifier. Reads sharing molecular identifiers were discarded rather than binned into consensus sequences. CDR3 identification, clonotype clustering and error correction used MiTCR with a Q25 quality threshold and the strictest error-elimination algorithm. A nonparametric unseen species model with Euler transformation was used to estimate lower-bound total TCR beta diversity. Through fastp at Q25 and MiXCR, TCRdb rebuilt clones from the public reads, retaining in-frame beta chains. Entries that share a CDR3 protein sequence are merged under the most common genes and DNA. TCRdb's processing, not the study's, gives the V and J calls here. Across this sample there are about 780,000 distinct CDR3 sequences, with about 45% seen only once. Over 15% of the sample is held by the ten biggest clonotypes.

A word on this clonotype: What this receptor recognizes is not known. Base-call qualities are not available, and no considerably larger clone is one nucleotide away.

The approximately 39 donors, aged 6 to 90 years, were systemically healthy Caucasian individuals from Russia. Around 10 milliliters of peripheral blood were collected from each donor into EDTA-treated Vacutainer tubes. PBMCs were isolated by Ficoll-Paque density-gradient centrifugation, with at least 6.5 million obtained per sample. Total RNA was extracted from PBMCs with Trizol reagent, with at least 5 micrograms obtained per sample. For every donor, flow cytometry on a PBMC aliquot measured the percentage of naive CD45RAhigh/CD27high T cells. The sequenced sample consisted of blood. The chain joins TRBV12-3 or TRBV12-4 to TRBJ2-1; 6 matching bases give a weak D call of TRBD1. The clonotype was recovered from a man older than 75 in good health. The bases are TGTGCCAGCAGAAAGACAGGTAAACAGGTTGTGGATTACAATGAGCAGTTCTTC. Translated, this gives CASRKTGKQVVDYNEQFF.